The 28 T cell receptor beta chains presented below share a single source sample, sequenced in a study of blood T cells in healthy people across ages. For the second PCR, which ran for 7 to 11 cycles, a sample-barcoded 5' primer and a J-beta primer mix were used. TCRdb used MiXCR to reprocess the 5' RACE reads, holding one entry per CDR3 protein. In the table there are 1.5 million to 2 million distinct CDR3 sequences, roughly 49% of which are singletons. Sequencing was performed on blood. Receptors originate from a woman between 35 and 50 years old in good health.

CDR3 nucleotides: TGTGCCAGCAGTCACAGACAGGGACCCGCCGGAGAGACCCAGTACTTC. Protein product: CASSHRQGPAGETQYF. The chain is built from TRBV12-3 or TRBV12-4 and TRBJ2-5, with TRBD1 matching over 7 bases. The CDR3 has 16 residues. The ends lost 5 bases at V and 4 bases at J; junction bases unmatched: 13.

The chain is built from TRBV5-6 and TRBJ2-5, with D perhaps matching TRBD2 (5 bases). Per the germline V gene, CDR1 is SGHDT and CDR2 is YYEEEE. Between the trimmed V and J ends, which lost 0 bases and 11 bases, there was a span of 23 bases. The CDR3 runs 16 residues. The CDR3 loop is CASSLALSGTYSEQYF. Here the CDR3 DNA reads TGTGCCAGCAGCTTGGCCCTCAGCGGTACCTACAGTGAGCAGTACTTC.

This clonotype came up once. In this CDR3 the conserved last residue, phenylalanine or tryptophan, is missing, so a read error is likely. The chain is built from TRBV7-2 and TRBJ2-1; 12 nucleotides line up with TRBD2. This CDR3 comprises 15 residues. V gave up 3 bases and J gave up 4 bases; unmatched junction bases: 1. CDR1 is SGHTA, CDR2 FQGNSA, per germline. CDR3: CASSLTSGGYNEQFS. CDR3 nucleotide sequence: TGTGCCAGCAGCTTGACTAGCGGGGGATACAATGAGCAGTTCTCC.

This chain joins TRBV4-3 and TRBJ2-1; D gene unclear. V lost 0 bases, J lost 4 bases, and 13 bases lay in between. Germline CDR1 is LGHNA and CDR2 is YSLEER. This CDR3 is built from 16 residues. The CDR3 DNA follows: TGCGCCAGCAGCCAAGATCTTGGGGTGGTTTACAATGAGCAGTTCTTC. Amino acid sequence: CASSQDLGVVYNEQFF.

This clonotype appeared many times. The chain combines TRBV7-2 with TRBJ2-7; D is unclear. The germline V gene has CDR1 SGHTA and CDR2 FQGNSA. The CDR3 covers 12 residues. V lost 4 bases and J lost 3, with 7 bases in between. CDR3 sequence reads: CASSSLYYEQYF. The CDR3 DNA is TGTGCCAGCAGCTCCCTCTACTACGAGCAGTACTTC.

The J gene is TRBJ2-4, the V gene TRBV12-3 or TRBV12-4; TRBD2 might be the D (6 bases). The V end was cut by 5 bases, the J end by 0 bases, with 14 bases between. There are 16 residues in the CDR3. CDR3 sequence (DNA): TGTGCCAGCAGTCCTGGACTAACCCAAGCCAAAAACATTCAGTACTTC. Amino acids: CASSPGLTQAKNIQYF.

The table lists this clonotype with a few counts. V is TRBV7-2 and J is TRBJ2-5, with D possibly being TRBD1 (5 bases). V lost 3 bases and J lost 0, with 14 bases in between. CDR3 size: 16 residues. The germline V gene encodes CDR1 SGHTA and CDR2 FQGNSA. CDR3 residues: CASSLERTRYQETQYF. CDR3 nucleotides: TGTGCCAGCAGCTTGGAACGGACAAGGTACCAAGAGACCCAGTACTTC.

This clonotype was counted many times. One junction end does not reproduce the germline sequence, and a read error may be involved. CDR3 loop: CASSLAGVETQYF. The CDR3 DNA is TGTGCCAGCAGCCTAGCGGGGGTTGAGACCCAGTACTTC. The rearrangement uses TRBV7-2 and TRBJ2-5; 10 nucleotides match TRBD2. The germline gives CDR1 SGHTA, CDR2 FQGNSA. This CDR3 is built from 13 residues.

This clonotype was observed a few times. J is TRBJ2-1 and V is TRBV29-1, with 9 positions matching TRBD2. The CDR3 runs 15 residues. Germline loops: CDR1 SQVTM, CDR2 ANQGSEA. The ends lost 0 bases at V and 7 bases at J; junction bases unmatched: 7. The CDR3 nucleotides are TGCAGCGTTGAAGATCGCGGGGGGGCGGGAAATGAGCAGTTCTTC. It codes for CSVEDRGGAGNEQFF.

This chain links TRBV7-3 with TRBJ2-6; possibly TRBD1 for D (5 bases). Germline values: CDR1 SGHTA, CDR2 FQGTGA. The length of the CDR3 is 18 residues. The V and J ends lost 3 bases and 4 bases respectively, with 19 bases between them. The CDR3 loop reads CASSFSSSRESGANVLTF. The CDR3 coding sequence is TGTGCCAGCAGCTTTTCGTCCAGCAGGGAATCCGGGGCCAACGTCCTGACTTTC.

The chain links TRBV20-1 to TRBJ1-6, with a possible D match to TRBD1 (6 bases). V was pared by 3 bases and J by 6 bases, with 12 bases between. The length of the CDR3 is 14 residues. Germline V gene lookup returns CDR1 DFQATT and CDR2 SNEGSKA (reference sequence). The CDR3 spells CSARVGASNSPLHF. The CDR3 DNA reads TGCAGTGCTAGGGTGGGGGCTAGTAATTCACCCCTCCACTTT.

As DNA, the CDR3 is TGTGCCAGTAGGTCTTTGGGGAGTTCGGCGGCCACTGAAGCTTTCTTT. Encoded protein: CASRSLGSSAATEAFF. The chain employs TRBV19 and TRBJ1-1; no firm D call. The CDR3 is made up of 16 amino acids. Germline V lookup: CDR1 LNHDA, CDR2 SQIVND (reference sequence). V lost 6 bases and J 4 bases, leaving 21 bases between the germline ends.

This clonotype was observed a few times. V usage is TRBV6-2 or TRBV6-3 and J usage is TRBJ2-1; TRBD2 might be the D (6 bases). Germline loops: CDR1 MNHEY, CDR2 SVGEGT. This CDR3 is built from 14 residues. Trimming left V 5 bases short and J 4 bases short, with 12 bases between. CDR3 sequence reads: CASSKAEGYNEQFF. The DNA for the CDR3 is TGTGCCAGCAGTAAGGCGGAGGGTTACAATGAGCAGTTCTTC.

V usage is TRBV28 and J usage is TRBJ2-4, with D possibly being TRBD1 or TRBD2 (5 bases each). The germline CDR1 and CDR2 sequences are MDHEN and SYDVKM. With 6 bases removed from V and 4 bases from J, the gap between germline ends came to 16 bases. This CDR3 is built from 15 residues. CDR3 DNA sequence: TGTGCCAGCAGCACGGACCCGGGGCAAAAAAACATTCAGTACTTC. It encodes CASSTDPGQKNIQYF.

This clonotype was seen only a few times. The rearrangement links TRBV4-3 to TRBJ2-1; a possible D gene is TRBD1 (5 bases). Trimming cost V 2 bases and J 6 bases, with 8 bases left between them. The germline V gene has CDR1 LGHNA and CDR2 YSLEER. This CDR3 has 13 residues. In nucleotides, the CDR3 is TGCGCCAGCAGCCAAAACCAGGGCAATGAGCAGTTCTTC. It is translated as CASSQNQGNEQFF.

The CDR3 loop is CASSQGYRATGELFF. CDR3 sequence (DNA): TGTGCCAGCAGCCAAGGCTACAGGGCCACCGGGGAGCTGTTTTTT. V gene TRBV14 combines with J gene TRBJ2-2, with D tentatively TRBD1 (6 bases). V was trimmed by 1 base and J by 4 bases, leaving 10 bases between them. Germline V gene data show CDR1 as SGHDN and CDR2 as FVKESK. This CDR3 contains 15 residues.

The J gene is TRBJ2-1, the V gene TRBV5-1; 12 bases align to TRBD2. The CDR3 has 19 residues. The V gene end was trimmed by 1 base and the J gene end by 0 bases; junction bases not matched to a gene: 8. CDR1 and CDR2 from the germline V gene are SGHRS and YFSETQ. The CDR3 coding sequence is TGCGCCAGCAGCTTGTTGACTAGCGGGGGCCCGAGCTCCTACAATGAGCAGTTCTTC. Protein product: CASSLLTSGGPSSYNEQFF.

The rearrangement uses TRBV20-1 and TRBJ2-3; 9 nucleotides agree with TRBD2. J gave up 3 bases and V 7 bases, and 5 bases lay outside the gene matches. Germline V gene sequence: CDR1 DFQATT, CDR2 SNEGSKA (reference sequence). The CDR3 runs 13 residues. This CDR3 reads CSVGGRGTDTQYF. In nucleotides, the CDR3 is TGCAGTGTTGGCGGGAGGGGGACAGATACGCAGTATTTT.

This clonotype was detected a few times. The chain uses TRBV27 and TRBJ2-5; TRBD2 matches 10 bases. The CDR3 sequence is 17 residues long. Unmatched junction bases numbered 10, after V lost 5 bases and J lost 1 base. CDR1 and CDR2 (germline): MNHEY, SMNVEV (reference sequence). CDR3 nucleotides: TGTGCCAGCAGTGCAACCGGGACTAGCGCTATCCAAGAGACCCAGTACTTC. This gives the protein CASSATGTSAIQETQYF.

V usage is TRBV4-3 and J usage is TRBJ1-1; D is unresolved. V shed 6 bases and J shed 0 bases, with 11 bases lying between them. The CDR3 runs to 14 residues. Looked up from germline, CDR1 is LGHNA and CDR2 is YSLEER. CDR3 DNA sequence: TGCGCCAGCAGGCCCGTTGGTATGAACACTGAAGCTTTCTTT. This gives the protein CASRPVGMNTEAFF.

This clonotype came up a few times. The genes are TRBV5-5 and TRBJ1-4; D gene unclear. The CDR3 loop spans 16 amino acids. The germline V gene encodes CDR1 SGHKS and CDR2 YYEKEE (reference sequence). Trimming left V 6 bases short and J 3 bases short, with 18 bases between. CDR3 residues: CASKPTRPIANEKLFF. The CDR3 DNA reads TGTGCCAGCAAGCCGACTCGACCCATAGCTAATGAAAAACTGTTTTTT.

V is TRBV5-1 and J is TRBJ2-1; TRBD2 is a possible D gene (6 bases). CDR1 SGHRS and CDR2 YFSETQ come from the germline V gene. The V and J ends lost 2 bases and 10 bases respectively, with 19 bases between them. The CDR3 runs to 15 residues. CDR3: CASSFGDWTEMEQFF. CDR3 DNA: TGCGCCAGCAGCTTTGGGGACTGGACGGAGATGGAGCAGTTCTTC.

As concerns this clonotype: An end of the junction differs from the germline gene, which may be a read error. This sequence joins TRBV12-3 or TRBV12-4 and TRBJ1-5; D unclear. The CDR3 is 13 residues long. The CDR3 nucleotides read TGTGCCAGCAGTTTGGCGGGAAATCGGCCCCAGCATTTT. This translates into CASSLAGNRPQHF.

This rearrangement joins TRBV3-1 to TRBJ2-3; no clear D. The CDR3 length is 11 residues. Germline V gene sequence: CDR1 LGHDT, CDR2 YNNKEL (reference sequence). Trimming stripped 2 bases from V and 6 bases from J, with 3 bases between. The CDR3 DNA sequence: TGTGCCAGCAGCCAAATTGATACGCAGTATTTT. Residues: CASSQIDTQYF.

The J gene is TRBJ2-3, the V gene TRBV7-2; D possibly corresponds to TRBD2 (6 bases). V was shortened by 5 bases and J by 2 bases, with 17 bases between the two germline ends. The CDR3 sequence is 16 residues long. Germline lookup yields CDR1 SGHTA and CDR2 FQGNSA. The CDR3 sequence is CASSLVKRLDTDTQYF. The CDR3 coding sequence is TGTGCCAGCAGCCTGGTAAAGCGACTAGACACAGATACGCAGTATTTT.

The chain is built from TRBV20-1 and TRBJ2-5; a possible D gene is TRBD2 (6 bases). The CDR3 totals 15 residues. V was pared by 3 bases and J by 3 bases, with 17 bases between. Germline V gene lookup returns CDR1 DFQATT and CDR2 SNEGSKA (reference sequence). CDR3: CSARRETSSEETQYF. As DNA, the CDR3 is TGCAGTGCTAGGAGGGAGACTAGTTCAGAAGAGACCCAGTACTTC.

The chain joins TRBV7-2 to TRBJ2-1; D is possibly TRBD2 (5 bases). This CDR3 spans 15 amino acids. Germline assignment: CDR1 SGHTA and CDR2 FQGNSA. Trimming left V 5 bases short and J 6 bases short, with 17 bases between. CDR3 in amino acids: CASSRTAGQGNEQFF. Here the CDR3 DNA reads TGTGCCAGCAGCAGGACGGCGGGCCAAGGCAATGAGCAGTTCTTC.

V usage is TRBV13 and J usage is TRBJ2-7; 9 bases line up with TRBD2. This CDR3 contains 17 residues. J gave up 6 bases and V 5 bases, and 17 bases lay outside the gene matches. Germline V gene lookup returns CDR1 PRHDT and CDR2 FYEKMQ (reference sequence). The CDR3 is CASSDQGPGTSLGEQYF. In DNA, the CDR3 is TGTGCCAGCAGCGACCAGGGCCCTGGGACTAGCTTGGGCGAGCAGTACTTC.